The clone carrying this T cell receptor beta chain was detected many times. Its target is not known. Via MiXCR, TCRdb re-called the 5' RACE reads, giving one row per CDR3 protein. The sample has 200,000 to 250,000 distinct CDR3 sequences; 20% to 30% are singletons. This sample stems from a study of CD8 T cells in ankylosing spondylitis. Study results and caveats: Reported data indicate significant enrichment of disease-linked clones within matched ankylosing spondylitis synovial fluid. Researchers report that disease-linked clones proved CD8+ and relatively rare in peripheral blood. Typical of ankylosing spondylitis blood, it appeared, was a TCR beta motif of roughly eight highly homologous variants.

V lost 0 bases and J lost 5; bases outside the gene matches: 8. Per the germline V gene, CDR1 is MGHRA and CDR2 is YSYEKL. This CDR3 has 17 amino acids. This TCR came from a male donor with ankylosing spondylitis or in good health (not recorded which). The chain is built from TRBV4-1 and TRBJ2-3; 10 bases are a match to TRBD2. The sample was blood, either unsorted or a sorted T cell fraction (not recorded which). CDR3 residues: CASSQDRGLAVGDTQYF. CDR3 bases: TGCGCCAGCAGCCAAGATCGCGGACTAGCGGTCGGAGATACGCAGTATTTT.